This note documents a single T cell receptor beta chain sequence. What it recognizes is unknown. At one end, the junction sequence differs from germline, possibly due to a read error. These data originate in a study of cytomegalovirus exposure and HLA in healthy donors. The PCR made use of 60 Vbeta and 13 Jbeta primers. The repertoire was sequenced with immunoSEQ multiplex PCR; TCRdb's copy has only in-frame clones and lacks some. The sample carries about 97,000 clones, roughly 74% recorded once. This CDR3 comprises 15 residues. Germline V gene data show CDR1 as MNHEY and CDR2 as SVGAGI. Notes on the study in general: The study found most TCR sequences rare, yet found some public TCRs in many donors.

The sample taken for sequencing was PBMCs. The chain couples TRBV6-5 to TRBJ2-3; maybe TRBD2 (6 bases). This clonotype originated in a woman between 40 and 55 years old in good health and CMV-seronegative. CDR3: CAGSRGTVNTDTQYF. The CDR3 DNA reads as TGTGCCGGCAGTCGCGGGACGGTAAACACAGATACGCAGTATTTT.